Listed below are T cell receptor beta chains from one sample, sequenced in a study of blood T cell repertoires in COVID-19. Some clones are missing from TCRdb's copy, which holds only in-frame ones; the method was immunoSEQ multiplex PCR. This table has approximately 230,000 clones, just under 85% appearing once. Material for sequencing was peripheral blood. The receptor source for this set is a man older than 75 with acute or convalescent COVID-19. CDR3s include the opening cysteine and the closing phenylalanine or tryptophan. A D gene is named only where the DNA matches it firmly. Clone size is stated in some rows and not others, as once, few, many or a class when expanded.

clone size: few
V gene: TRBV5-1
J gene: TRBJ2-1
D gene: TRBD2
CDR3 DNA: TGCGCCAGCATGCCGGGAGGTGTCCGGGACAATGAGCAGTTCTTC
CDR3 protein: CASMPGGVRDNEQFF

clone size: .
V gene: TRBV3-1/TRBV3-2
J gene: TRBJ1-6
D gene: .
CDR3 DNA: TGTGCCAGCAGTAGACTCGACTATAATTCACCCCTCCACTTT
CDR3 protein: CASSRLDYNSPLHF

clone size: once
V gene: TRBV3-1/TRBV3-2
J gene: TRBJ2-5
D gene: TRBD1
CDR3 DNA: TGTGCCAGCAGCCGACTGCAAACAGGGGGGACAGAGACCCAGTACTTC
CDR3 protein: CASSRLQTGGTETQYF

clone size: .
V gene: TRBV6-5
J gene: TRBJ1-2
D gene: .
CDR3 DNA: TGTGCCAGCAGTTACTCGAGGGAGACGGGCTACACCTTC
CDR3 protein: CASSYSRETGYTF

clone size: .
V gene: TRBV30
J gene: TRBJ2-1
D gene: TRBD2
CDR3 DNA: TGTGCCTGGACCATGGGGGACGGGAGGAATGAGCAGTTCTTC
CDR3 protein: CAWTMGDGRNEQFF

clone size: .
V gene: TRBV6-1
J gene: TRBJ1-1
D gene: TRBD1
CDR3 DNA: TGTGCCAGCAGTGAAAGGACAGGGACCACTGAAGCTTTCTTT
CDR3 protein: CASSERTGTTEAFF

clone size: once
V gene: TRBV24-1
J gene: TRBJ1-5
D gene: .
CDR3 DNA: TGTGCCACCAGTAGGGAGGGGTACCCCCAGCATTTT
CDR3 protein: CATSREGYPQHF

clone size: .
V gene: TRBV6-5
J gene: TRBJ2-1
D gene: TRBD2
CDR3 DNA: TGTGCCAGCAGCCCCCCTAGCGGGAGCTTGGGTGAGCAGTTCTTC
CDR3 protein: CASSPPSGSLGEQFF

clone size: .
V gene: TRBV5-1
J gene: TRBJ2-2
D gene: TRBD2
CDR3 DNA: TGCGCCAGCAGCCCGGGACTAGCGGGGGGGCCCTACACCGGGGAGCTGTTTTTT
CDR3 protein: CASSPGLAGGPYTGELFF

clone size: .
V gene: TRBV9
J gene: TRBJ2-7
D gene: TRBD2
CDR3 DNA: TGTGCCAGCAGCGTAGGGACTAGCGGGAGGTCGATCTCCTACGAGCAGTACTTC
CDR3 protein: CASSVGTSGRSISYEQYF

clone size: .
V gene: TRBV7-3
J gene: TRBJ2-7
D gene: .
CDR3 DNA: TGTGCCAGCAGCCCCCACCCACTCGGGGAGCAGTACTTC
CDR3 protein: CASSPHPLGEQYF

clone size: few
V gene: TRBV6-6
J gene: TRBJ2-7
D gene: .
CDR3 DNA: TGTGCCAGCAGTTACTCGAGGGATTCCGAGCAGTACTTC
CDR3 protein: CASSYSRDSEQYF

clone size: .
V gene: TRBV2
J gene: TRBJ2-7
D gene: TRBD1
CDR3 DNA: TGTGCCAGCAGTGAACAGGGACAGGGCTGCGAGCAGTACTTC
CDR3 protein: CASSEQGQGCEQYF

clone size: .
V gene: TRBV2
J gene: TRBJ2-3
D gene: .
CDR3 DNA: TGTGCCAGCTCTTCCCGACTTGTAGATACGCAGTATTTT
CDR3 protein: CASSSRLVDTQYF

clone size: .
V gene: TRBV6-5
J gene: TRBJ1-1
D gene: .
CDR3 DNA: TGTGCCAGCAGATCCCAGGGTAACACTGAAGCTTTCTTT
CDR3 protein: CASRSQGNTEAFF

clone size: .
V gene: TRBV27
J gene: TRBJ2-7
D gene: TRBD1
CDR3 DNA: TGTGCCAGCAAATCCGGGACAGGGAGATCCTACGAGCAGTACTTC
CDR3 protein: CASKSGTGRSYEQYF

clone size: .
V gene: TRBV5-1
J gene: TRBJ2-7
D gene: TRBD1
CDR3 DNA: TGCGCCAGCAGCCCCGCCGGGACAGGCCTCTACGAGCAGTACTTC
CDR3 protein: CASSPAGTGLYEQYF

clone size: .
V gene: TRBV5-1
J gene: TRBJ2-7
D gene: .
CDR3 DNA: TGCGCCAGCAGAATAGATAAAGTACGGGGTCGTTTCTCCTACGAGCAGTACTTC
CDR3 protein: CASRIDKVRGRFSYEQYF

clone size: .
V gene: TRBV6-5
J gene: TRBJ1-2
D gene: .
CDR3 DNA: TGTGCCAGCACATTCGAGGTGGGGGCAGAAGGTGGCTACACCTTC
CDR3 protein: CASTFEVGAEGGYTF

clone size: few
V gene: TRBV9
J gene: TRBJ2-1
D gene: TRBD1
CDR3 DNA: TGTGCCAGCAGCTCCCGGACAGGGAATGAGCAGTTCTTC
CDR3 protein: CASSSRTGNEQFF

clone size: .
V gene: TRBV24-1
J gene: TRBJ2-5
D gene: TRBD1
CDR3 DNA: TGTGCCACCAGTGTAATGCAGGGGGCTTGGGAGACCCAGTACTTC
CDR3 protein: CATSVMQGAWETQYF

clone size: .
V gene: TRBV27
J gene: TRBJ1-1
D gene: TRBD1
CDR3 DNA: TGTGCCAGCAGTTCCAAAAGATCCGGGACAGGGGGCAAAAACACTGAAGCTTTCTTT
CDR3 protein: CASSSKRSGTGGKNTEAFF

clone size: .
V gene: TRBV7-2
J gene: TRBJ2-2
D gene: .
CDR3 DNA: TGTGCCAGCAGCCCCTATCCCCCCGGGGAGCTGTTTTTT
CDR3 protein: CASSPYPPGELFF

clone size: .
V gene: TRBV12-3/TRBV12-4
J gene: TRBJ2-5
D gene: .
CDR3 DNA: TGTGCCAGCAGTTCTAGCCTATCTAAGACCCAGTACTTC
CDR3 protein: CASSSSLSKTQYF

clone size: few
V gene: TRBV6-2/TRBV6-3
J gene: TRBJ1-1
D gene: .
CDR3 DNA: TGTGCCAGCAGTTATTCCTACGAGAGGATTAACACTGAAGCTTTCTTT
CDR3 protein: CASSYSYERINTEAFF

clone size: .
V gene: TRBV11-2
J gene: TRBJ2-1
D gene: .
CDR3 DNA: TGTGCCAGCTCGCGAGCGGGTGAGCAGTTCTTC
CDR3 protein: CASSRAGEQFF

clone size: .
V gene: TRBV9
J gene: TRBJ2-7
D gene: TRBD2
CDR3 DNA: TGTGCCAGCAGCCTCAGGAGCGGGAGGACCTACGAGCAGTACTTC
CDR3 protein: CASSLRSGRTYEQYF

clone size: .
V gene: TRBV19
J gene: TRBJ1-4
D gene: .
CDR3 DNA: TGTGCCAGTAGTATGGTTGACAGCTCTAATGAAAAACTGTTTTTT
CDR3 protein: CASSMVDSSNEKLFF

clone size: .
V gene: TRBV19
J gene: TRBJ2-1
D gene: .
CDR3 DNA: TGTGCCAGTAGTATAGGTTTGGGCCGCTCCTACAATGAGCAGTTCTTC
CDR3 protein: CASSIGLGRSYNEQFF

clone size: .
V gene: TRBV2
J gene: TRBJ1-5
D gene: .
CDR3 DNA: TGTGCCAGCACCCTGTGGGAAGGGGGCAATCAGCCCCAGCATTTT
CDR3 protein: CASTLWEGGNQPQHF

clone size: .
V gene: TRBV18
J gene: TRBJ1-1
D gene: TRBD1
CDR3 DNA: TGTGCCAGCTCACCATCCTGGGACAGGTTAACTGAAGCTTTCTTT
CDR3 protein: CASSPSWDRLTEAFF

clone size: once
V gene: TRBV5-1
J gene: TRBJ2-7
D gene: TRBD1
CDR3 DNA: TGCGCCAGCAGCCGACAGGGAAAGTACGAGCAGTACTTC
CDR3 protein: CASSRQGKYEQYF

clone size: once
V gene: TRBV6-4
J gene: TRBJ2-1
D gene: .
CDR3 DNA: TGTGCCAGCAGTGACTTCCACCAACAGGGTTCGGATGAGCAGTTCTTC
CDR3 protein: CASSDFHQQGSDEQFF

clone size: .
V gene: TRBV6-1
J gene: TRBJ1-1
D gene: .
CDR3 DNA: TGTGCCAGCAGTTTACAGCTAAACACTGAAGCTTTCTTT
CDR3 protein: CASSLQLNTEAFF

clone size: .
V gene: TRBV11-2
J gene: TRBJ2-7
D gene: .
CDR3 DNA: TGTGCCAGCAGCTCCAACAGGGTGGGGGAGCAGTACTTC
CDR3 protein: CASSSNRVGEQYF

clone size: .
V gene: TRBV11-2
J gene: TRBJ2-7
D gene: TRBD1
CDR3 DNA: TGTGCCAGCAGCTTAGGTTTGGGACAGTACTACGAGCAGTACTTC
CDR3 protein: CASSLGLGQYYEQYF

clone size: .
V gene: TRBV5-6
J gene: TRBJ2-1
D gene: TRBD2
CDR3 DNA: TGTGCCAGCAGCTTTGGAGCGGGAGGAGGCAATGAGCAGTTCTTC
CDR3 protein: CASSFGAGGGNEQFF

clone size: .
V gene: TRBV6-2/TRBV6-3
J gene: TRBJ2-3
D gene: .
CDR3 DNA: TGTGCCAGCAGTTACTCGAGGGGGACAGATACGCAGTATTTT
CDR3 protein: CASSYSRGTDTQYF

clone size: .
V gene: TRBV11-3
J gene: TRBJ2-1
D gene: .
CDR3 DNA: TGTGCCAGCAGCTTGGCGGCAAGGGGTTATGAGCAGTTCTTC
CDR3 protein: CASSLAARGYEQFF

clone size: .
V gene: TRBV11-2
J gene: TRBJ2-7
D gene: TRBD1
CDR3 DNA: TGTGCCAGCAGCTTAGATACTGGACAGGGCCGCTCCTTCTCCTACGAGCAGTACTTC
CDR3 protein: CASSLDTGQGRSFSYEQYF

clone size: .
V gene: TRBV7-9
J gene: TRBJ1-3
D gene: TRBD1
CDR3 DNA: TGTGCCAGCAGCAACCCGGGACAGGGCGGAAACACCATATATTTT
CDR3 protein: CASSNPGQGGNTIYF

clone size: .
V gene: TRBV7-2
J gene: TRBJ2-5
D gene: .
CDR3 DNA: TGTGCCAGCAGCTTAGGGCAGGTCCAAGAGACCCAGTACTTC
CDR3 protein: CASSLGQVQETQYF

clone size: .
V gene: TRBV2
J gene: TRBJ2-1
D gene: TRBD1
CDR3 DNA: TGTGCCAGCACCCCGGGACAGGGTAACAATGAGCAGTTCTTC
CDR3 protein: CASTPGQGNNEQFF

clone size: .
V gene: TRBV27
J gene: TRBJ1-1
D gene: TRBD1
CDR3 DNA: TGTGCCAGCAGTTTTAAGGGGGCCAACACTGAAGCTTTCTTT
CDR3 protein: CASSFKGANTEAFF

clone size: .
V gene: TRBV5-1
J gene: TRBJ2-3
D gene: .
CDR3 DNA: TGCGCCAGCAGCGCAACCGGGACTCCGTCAGATACGCAGTATTTT
CDR3 protein: CASSATGTPSDTQYF

clone size: .
V gene: TRBV3-1/TRBV3-2
J gene: TRBJ1-2
D gene: .
CDR3 DNA: TGTGCCAGCAGCCAAGACCTTGGCAGGGAGGTCCACTATGGCTACACCTTC
CDR3 protein: CASSQDLGREVHYGYTF

clone size: .
V gene: TRBV4-1
J gene: TRBJ2-5
D gene: TRBD2
CDR3 DNA: TGCGCCAGCAGCCAAGATCGACTAGCGGGGCTGTACCAAGAGACCCAGTACTTC
CDR3 protein: CASSQDRLAGLYQETQYF

clone size: few
V gene: TRBV7-9
J gene: TRBJ2-3
D gene: TRBD1
CDR3 DNA: TGTGCCAGCAGCTTGTCTGAGGGGGCAGGAGATACGCAGTATTTT
CDR3 protein: CASSLSEGAGDTQYF

clone size: .
V gene: TRBV12-5
J gene: TRBJ1-3
D gene: .
CDR3 DNA: TGTGCTAGTGGTTTGGTACTAGGAGGGAGGGGAAACACCATATATTTT
CDR3 protein: CASGLVLGGRGNTIYF

clone size: .
V gene: TRBV10-3
J gene: TRBJ2-5
D gene: TRBD2
CDR3 DNA: TGTGCCACGGGACTAGCGGAACAAGAGACCCAGTACTTC
CDR3 protein: CATGLAEQETQYF

clone size: .
V gene: TRBV28
J gene: TRBJ2-1
D gene: .
CDR3 DNA: TGTGCCAGCAGTGTTACTAGCTCTTGGTTCTTC
CDR3 protein: CASSVTSSWFF

clone size: .
V gene: TRBV7-3
J gene: TRBJ2-1
D gene: TRBD2
CDR3 DNA: TGTGCCAGCAGCTTAAGTCGCAGGGAGGGTGAGCAGTTCTTC
CDR3 protein: CASSLSRREGEQFF

clone size: .
V gene: TRBV27
J gene: TRBJ2-2
D gene: TRBD2
CDR3 DNA: TGTGCCAGCAGTTCCCGGACTAGCGGCACCGGGGAGCTGTTTTTT
CDR3 protein: CASSSRTSGTGELFF

clone size: .
V gene: TRBV11-2
J gene: TRBJ2-7
D gene: .
CDR3 DNA: TGTGCCAGCAGCTTCAAAGCGGGTCCCTACGAGCAGTACTTC
CDR3 protein: CASSFKAGPYEQYF

clone size: .
V gene: TRBV7-9
J gene: TRBJ1-6
D gene: .
CDR3 DNA: TGTGCCAGCACGATTATAGCCTATAATTCACCCCTCCACTTT
CDR3 protein: CASTIIAYNSPLHF